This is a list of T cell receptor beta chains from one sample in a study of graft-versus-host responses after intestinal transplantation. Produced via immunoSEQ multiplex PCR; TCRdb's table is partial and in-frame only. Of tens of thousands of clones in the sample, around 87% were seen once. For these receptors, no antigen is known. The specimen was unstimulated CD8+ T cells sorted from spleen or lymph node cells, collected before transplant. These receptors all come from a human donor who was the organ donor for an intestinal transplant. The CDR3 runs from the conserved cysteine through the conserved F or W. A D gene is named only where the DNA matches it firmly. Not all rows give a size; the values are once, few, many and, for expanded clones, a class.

CASSLVQVTYNSPLHF | TGTGCCAGCAGCTTAGTACAGGTCACCTATAATTCACCCCTCCACTTT | 16 | . | TRBJ1-6 | . | TRBV11-2
CASSLAGQGYNEKLFF | TGTGCCAGCAGCTTAGCGGGCCAGGGATATAATGAAAAACTGTTTTTT | 16 | . | TRBJ1-4 | . | TRBV7-9
CASRVGEETQYF | TGTGCTAGCAGGGTAGGGGAAGAGACCCAGTACTTC | 12 | . | TRBJ2-5 | . | TRBV7-7
CASSKVRRGARCDTQYF | TGTGCCAGCAGCAAAGTTCGGCGGGGGGCCCGCTGTGATACGCAGTATTTT | 17 | . | TRBJ2-3 | . | TRBV21-1
CASSLAGPFNSPLHF | TGTGCCAGCAGTTTAGCGGGGCCTTTTAATTCACCCCTCCACTTT | 15 | . | TRBJ1-6 | . | TRBV28
CASSVEGISGEAFF | TGTGCCAGCAGCGTAGAGGGAATCTCAGGGGAAGCTTTCTTT | 14 | . | TRBJ1-1 | . | TRBV9
CASSSPAGLYEQFF | TGTGCCAGCAGTTCCCCAGCGGGGTTGTATGAGCAGTTCTTC | 14 | TRBD2 | TRBJ2-1 | . | TRBV27
CASSFGNTEAFF | TGTGCCAGCAGTTTCGGTAACACTGAAGCTTTCTTT | 12 | . | TRBJ1-1 | once | TRBV27
CASSPFWTGGNTGELFF | TGCGCCAGCAGCCCTTTCTGGACAGGGGGCAACACCGGGGAGCTGTTTTTT | 17 | TRBD1 | TRBJ2-2 | once | TRBV4-3
CASSMDTANTGELFF | TGTGCCAGCAGTATGGACACGGCGAACACCGGGGAGCTGTTTTTT | 15 | . | TRBJ2-2 | . | TRBV6-6
CASRQGSFQPQHF | TGTGCCAGCCGACAGGGTTCGTTCCAGCCCCAGCATTTT | 13 | TRBD1 | TRBJ1-5 | . | TRBV27
CASSQGGLYEQFF | TGTGCCAGCAGCCAGGGGGGCCTCTATGAGCAGTTCTTC | 13 | . | TRBJ2-1 | . | TRBV11-2
CASNAYRGDYSNQPQHF | TGTGCCAGCAACGCTTACAGGGGGGATTATAGCAATCAGCCCCAGCATTTT | 17 | TRBD1 | TRBJ1-5 | . | TRBV2
CASSFYRDSGELFF | TGTGCCAGCAGCTTCTACAGGGATTCCGGGGAGCTGTTTTTT | 14 | . | TRBJ2-2 | . | TRBV28
CASSLVDAAGYTF | TGTGCCAGCAGTTTAGTCGACGCGGCCGGCTACACCTTC | 13 | . | TRBJ1-2 | . | TRBV28
CASSPSYSDISGYTF | TGTGCCAGCAGCCCCTCGTACTCAGACATATCTGGCTACACCTTC | 15 | . | TRBJ1-2 | . | TRBV7-9
CASSLMRTGDGYTF | TGTGCCAGCAGCTTAATGCGGACAGGGGACGGCTACACCTTC | 14 | TRBD1 | TRBJ1-2 | . | TRBV7-9
CASSDRRGGRGTDTQYF | TGCGCCAGCAGTGATAGGCGGGGGGGCCGAGGCACAGATACGCAGTATTTT | 17 | TRBD2 | TRBJ2-3 | . | TRBV10-2
CASSLAGTGGNTIYF | TGTGCCAGCAGCTTAGCCGGGACAGGGGGAAACACCATATATTTT | 15 | TRBD1 | TRBJ1-3 | . | TRBV28
CASSLDPSQPGYGYTF | TGTGCCAGCAGCTTAGATCCCTCTCAACCCGGCTATGGCTACACCTTC | 16 | . | TRBJ1-2 | . | TRBV11-2
CSVGAQGKYGYTF | TGCAGCGTTGGAGCACAGGGGAAGTATGGCTACACCTTC | 13 | TRBD1 | TRBJ1-2 | once | TRBV29-1
CASSSGLVQPQHF | TGTGCCAGCAGTTCAGGGTTAGTTCAGCCCCAGCATTTT | 13 | . | TRBJ1-5 | . | TRBV28
CSVPATGPDYGYTF | TGCAGCGTTCCGGCGACAGGACCCGACTATGGCTACACCTTC | 14 | . | TRBJ1-2 | . | TRBV29-1
CASTPGWGQPQHF | TGTGCCAGTACGCCGGGGTGGGGACAGCCCCAGCATTTT | 13 | . | TRBJ1-5 | . | TRBV19
CATLGGPVASYNEQFF | TGTGCTACCCTTGGAGGCCCCGTTGCTTCCTACAATGAGCAGTTCTTC | 16 | . | TRBJ2-1 | . | TRBV25-1
CASSVGQDTEAFF | TGTGCCAGCAGCGTAGGTCAGGACACTGAAGCTTTCTTT | 13 | . | TRBJ1-1 | . | TRBV9
CASSSPGGKNTGELFF | TGTGCCAGCAGCTCCCCCGGGGGGAAGAACACCGGGGAGCTGTTTTTT | 16 | TRBD2 | TRBJ2-2 | once | TRBV14
CASSDGTGDGYEKLFF | TGTGCCAGCAGTGACGGGACAGGGGATGGATATGAAAAACTGTTTTTT | 16 | TRBD1 | TRBJ1-4 | once | TRBV6-1